The rows below give T cell receptor beta chains drawn from one sample of a study of early stage breast cancer tumors. TCRdb keeps only in-frame clones here, not all; method: immunoSEQ multiplex PCR. The data hold about 41,000 clones, with approximately 72% observed a single time. The sequenced sample was blood. All receptors derive from a person in their fifties with breast cancer. CDR3s include the opening cysteine and the closing phenylalanine or tryptophan. The D gene is left open where the match is weak. Rows may omit the clone size; those that give it use once, few, many or a size class.

>medium-sized|TRBJ1-5|-|TRBV29-1
TGCAGCGTTGGATCGGGGGGTCAGCCCCAGCATTTT
CSVGSGGQPQHF
>-|TRBJ2-7|-|TRBV9
TGTGCCAGCAGCGTAGACCCGAGTCTGACCTACGAGCAGTACTTC
CASSVDPSLTYEQYF
>-|TRBJ2-5|TRBD1|TRBV18
TGTGCCAGCTCGAGACAGGGTGGCACCCAAGAGACCCAGTACTTC
CASSRQGGTQETQYF
>few|TRBJ1-2|-|TRBV10-2
TGCGCCAGCACTACGGGAGGGGGAAGCGGCTACACCTTC
CASTTGGGSGYTF
>few|TRBJ2-2|TRBD1|TRBV6-1
TGTGCCAGCGGCCTGACAGGGGTCGGGGAGCTGTTTTTT
CASGLTGVGELFF
>-|TRBJ2-2|-|TRBV7-7
TGTGCTAGCAGCTCAGCAACATCGTCCGGGACTTTCGGGGAGCTGTTTTTT
CASSSATSSGTFGELFF
>-|TRBJ2-2|-|TRBV29-1
TGCAGCGTTTCCCTCGGAGGGACCGACACCGGGGAGCTGTTTTTT
CSVSLGGTDTGELFF
>medium-sized|TRBJ2-1|-|TRBV6-4
TGTGCCAGCAGTGGTACCAGCGGCTCCTACAATGAGCAGTTCTTC
CASSGTSGSYNEQFF
>-|TRBJ2-3|-|TRBV30
TGTGCCTGGAGTGGGGGCAGCCCGAGCACAGATACGCAGTATTTT
CAWSGGSPSTDTQYF
>few|TRBJ2-1|-|TRBV9
TGTGCCAGCAGCGTAGCCGGGTACAATGAGCAGTTCTTC
CASSVAGYNEQFF
>-|TRBJ2-3|-|TRBV11-3
TGTGCCAGCAGCTTCGGGCGGGGCACAGATACGCAGTATTTT
CASSFGRGTDTQYF
>-|TRBJ1-1|-|TRBV16
TGTGCCAGCAGCCGTCGCGGGAACACTGAAGCTTTCTTT
CASSRRGNTEAFF
>-|TRBJ1-5|-|TRBV10-3
TGTGCCATCAGTGAGGGGCAGGAAGGAAGTCAGCCCCAGCATTTT
CAISEGQEGSQPQHF
>-|TRBJ2-2|TRBD2|TRBV11-2
TGTGCCAGCAGCCCCCGTCTAGCGGGAGTGTCCGGGGAGCTGTTTTTT
CASSPRLAGVSGELFF
>-|TRBJ1-1|TRBD1|TRBV5-1
TGCGCCAGCAGCTTGACGGACAGGGGGAAAGCTTTCTTT
CASSLTDRGKAFF
>once|TRBJ2-1|-|TRBV29-1
TGCAGCGTCTGGGACACCACCTACAATGAGCAGTTCTTC
CSVWDTTYNEQFF
>-|TRBJ2-3|TRBD2|TRBV10-3
TGTGCCATCGGGATGGTCCGGGGGGGCCCAGATACGCAGTATTTT
CAIGMVRGGPDTQYF
>-|TRBJ1-5|-|TRBV2
TGTGCCAGCAGTGAACAGGGTTGGGGCCAGCCCCAGCATTTT
CASSEQGWGQPQHF
>once|TRBJ2-7|TRBD1|TRBV27
TGTGCCAGCAGGCGGACAGGCCACGGCCTCTACGAGCAGTACTTC
CASRRTGHGLYEQYF
>once|TRBJ1-3|-|TRBV14
TGTGCCAGCAGCCACGCTAGAAACACCATATATTTT
CASSHARNTIYF
>-|TRBJ1-5|TRBD1|TRBV10-3
TGTGCCACCCGGGACAGGGATCAGCCCCAGCATTTT
CATRDRDQPQHF
>-|TRBJ2-3|TRBD2|TRBV25-1
TGTGCCAGCAGTGGACTAGCATTAGATACGCAGTATTTT
CASSGLALDTQYF
>-|TRBJ2-7|TRBD2|TRBV7-8
TGTGCCAGCAGCTTACTAGCGGGAACCCACATCTACGAGCAGTACTTC
CASSLLAGTHIYEQYF
>-|TRBJ1-1|-|TRBV2
TGTGCCAGCAGTGACGGGGAGTACACTGAAGCTTTCTTT
CASSDGEYTEAFF
>-|TRBJ2-2|-|TRBV25-1
TGTGCCAGCGGAGGAAGCGGGTACACCGGGGAGCTGTTTTTT
CASGGSGYTGELFF
>-|TRBJ2-1|TRBD2|TRBV4-1
TGCGCCAGCAGCCCCGGGACTAGCGGCTACAATGAGCAGTTCTTC
CASSPGTSGYNEQFF
>-|TRBJ2-7|TRBD2|TRBV19
TGTGCCAGTAGTACCTCCGGGGGGGGACCCTACGAGCAGTACTTC
CASSTSGGGPYEQYF
>few|TRBJ1-5|-|TRBV6-6
TGTGCCAGCAGTTACGGGGCAGGGAATCAGCCCCAGCATTTT
CASSYGAGNQPQHF
>-|TRBJ1-2|-|TRBV6-1
TGTGCCAGCAGCCGTGACTCATATGGCTACACCTTC
CASSRDSYGYTF
>-|TRBJ1-2|-|TRBV5-6
TGTGCCAGCAGCTTGGACAGCTTGGACTATGGCTACACCTTC
CASSLDSLDYGYTF
>-|TRBJ1-5|-|TRBV4-1
TGCGCCAGCAGCCAAGCCAGGGTGGGCCAGCCCCAGCATTTT
CASSQARVGQPQHF